This is a list of T cell receptor beta chains from one sample in a study of T cells after posttransplantation cyclophosphamide. Some clones are missing from TCRdb's copy, which holds only in-frame ones; the method was immunoSEQ multiplex PCR. The profile shows 66,000 or so clones, approximately 92% of them singletons. The source material was PBMCs. Receptor source: a woman aged 25 to 39 in good health and a related stem cell transplant donor. The CDR3 runs from the conserved cysteine through the conserved F or W. The order of the fields is J gene, V gene, clone size, CDR3 protein. Some rows mark clone size as missing; the rest say once, few, many or name a class of expanded clone.

J: NA
V: TRBV5-1
size: NA
CDR3: CASSFLGGTYEQYF

J: TRBJ1-2
V: TRBV28
size: NA
CDR3: CASSRQGAPNYGYTF

J: TRBJ2-7
V: TRBV18
size: NA
CDR3: CASSQNTGTILLDEQYF

J: TRBJ1-2
V: TRBV4-3
size: few
CDR3: CASSLQPGQGNYGYTF

J: TRBJ2-3
V: TRBV30
size: NA
CDR3: CAWRGPAGNTDTQYF

J: TRBJ2-1
V: TRBV4-2
size: NA
CDR3: CASSQAGVHEQFF

J: TRBJ1-1
V: TRBV5-4
size: NA
CDR3: CASSLRDGSTIFF

J: TRBJ2-1
V: TRBV7-3
size: NA
CDR3: CASSTGQGASEQFF

J: TRBJ2-3
V: TRBV10-3
size: once
CDR3: CAISLQGSTVDTQYF

J: TRBJ1-2
V: TRBV7-9
size: NA
CDR3: CASSLVDYGYTF

J: TRBJ1-1
V: TRBV27
size: NA
CDR3: CASSSQGANTEAFF

J: TRBJ2-1
V: TRBV7-3
size: NA
CDR3: CASSPGGEQFF

J: TRBJ1-2
V: TRBV4-3
size: NA
CDR3: CASRGQGTDYGYTF

J: TRBJ2-5
V: TRBV4-3
size: NA
CDR3: CASSQSTGSATQYF